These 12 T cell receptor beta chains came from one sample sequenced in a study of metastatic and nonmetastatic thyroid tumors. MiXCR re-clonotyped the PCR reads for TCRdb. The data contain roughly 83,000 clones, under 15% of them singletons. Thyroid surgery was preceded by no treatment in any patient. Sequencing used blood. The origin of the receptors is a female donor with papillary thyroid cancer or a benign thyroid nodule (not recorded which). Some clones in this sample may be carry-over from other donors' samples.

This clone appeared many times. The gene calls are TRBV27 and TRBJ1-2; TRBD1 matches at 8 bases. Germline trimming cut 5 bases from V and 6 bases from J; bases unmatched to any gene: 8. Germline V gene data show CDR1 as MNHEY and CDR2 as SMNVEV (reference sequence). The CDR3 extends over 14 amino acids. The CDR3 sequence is CASSPRTGMNGYTF. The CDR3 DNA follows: TGTGCCAGCAGTCCGCGGACAGGGATGAATGGCTACACCTTC.

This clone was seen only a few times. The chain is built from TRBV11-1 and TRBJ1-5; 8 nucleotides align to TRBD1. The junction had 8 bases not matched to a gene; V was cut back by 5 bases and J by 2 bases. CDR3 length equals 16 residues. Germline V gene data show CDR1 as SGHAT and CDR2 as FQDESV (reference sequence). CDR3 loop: CASSLIQGGGNQPQHF. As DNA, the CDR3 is TGTGCCAGCAGCCTTATACAGGGGGGGGGCAATCAGCCCCAGCATTTT.

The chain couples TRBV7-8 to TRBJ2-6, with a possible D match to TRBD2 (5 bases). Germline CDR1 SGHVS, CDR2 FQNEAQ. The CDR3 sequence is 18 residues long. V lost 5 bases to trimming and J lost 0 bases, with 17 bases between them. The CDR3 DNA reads TGTGCCAGCAGCAGCACGGGAATCGATTTCTCTGGGGCCAACGTCCTGACTTTC. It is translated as CASSSTGIDFSGANVLTF.

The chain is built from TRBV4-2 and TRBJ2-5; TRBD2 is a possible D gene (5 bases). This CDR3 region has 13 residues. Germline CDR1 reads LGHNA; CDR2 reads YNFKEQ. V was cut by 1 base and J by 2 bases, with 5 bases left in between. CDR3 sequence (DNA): TGTGCCAGCAGCCAAGGGACTCAAGAGACCCAGTACTTC. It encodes CASSQGTQETQYF.

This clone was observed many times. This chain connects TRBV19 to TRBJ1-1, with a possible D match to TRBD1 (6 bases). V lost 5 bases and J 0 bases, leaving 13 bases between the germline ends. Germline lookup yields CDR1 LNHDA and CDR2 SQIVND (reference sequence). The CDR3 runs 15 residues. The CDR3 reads CASSLRGAMNTEAFF. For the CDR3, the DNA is TGTGCCAGTAGTCTCAGGGGTGCTATGAACACTGAAGCTTTCTTT.

In nucleotides, the CDR3 is TGTGCCAGCAGCTTCGGACAGGTTTGGGACACTGAAGCTTTCTTT. Amino acid sequence: CASSFGQVWDTEAFF. V is TRBV11-2 and J is TRBJ1-1, with 7 bases matching TRBD1. Germline V gene lookup returns CDR1 SGHAT and CDR2 FQNNGV. The CDR3 is 15 residues long. V shed 3 bases, J shed 3 bases, and the junction held 7 bases outside the gene matches. Looking up the rest from reference TRBV11-2 and TRBJ1-1 gives the full variable domain: EAGVAQSPRYKIIEKRQSVAFWCNPISGHATLYWYQQILGQGPKLLIQFQNNGVVDDSQLPKDRFSAERLKGVDSTLKIQPAKLEDSAVYLCASSFGQVWDTEAFFGQGTRLTVV.

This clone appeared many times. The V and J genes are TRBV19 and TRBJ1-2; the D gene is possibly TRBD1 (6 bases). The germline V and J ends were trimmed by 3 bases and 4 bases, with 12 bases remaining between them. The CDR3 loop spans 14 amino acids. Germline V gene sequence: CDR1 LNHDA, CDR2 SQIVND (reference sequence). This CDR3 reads CASSIWTVPYGYTF. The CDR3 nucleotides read TGTGCCAGTAGTATCTGGACAGTCCCCTATGGCTACACCTTC.

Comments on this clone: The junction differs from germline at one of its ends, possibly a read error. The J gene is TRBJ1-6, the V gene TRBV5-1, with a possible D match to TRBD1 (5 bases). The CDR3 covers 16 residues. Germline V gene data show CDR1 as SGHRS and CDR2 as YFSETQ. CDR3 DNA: TGTGCCAGCAGCTTAGGGGTGGGGTCCTATAATTCACCCCTCCACTTT. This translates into CASSLGVGSYNSPLHF.

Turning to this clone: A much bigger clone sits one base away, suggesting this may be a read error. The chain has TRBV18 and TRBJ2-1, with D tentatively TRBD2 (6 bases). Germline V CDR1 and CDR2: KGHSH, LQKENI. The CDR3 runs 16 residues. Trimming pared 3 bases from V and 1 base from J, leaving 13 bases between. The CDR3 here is CASSPQRVVSYNEQFF. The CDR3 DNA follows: TGTGCCAGCTCACCGCAGCGGGTGGTTTCCTACAATGAGCAGTTCTTC.

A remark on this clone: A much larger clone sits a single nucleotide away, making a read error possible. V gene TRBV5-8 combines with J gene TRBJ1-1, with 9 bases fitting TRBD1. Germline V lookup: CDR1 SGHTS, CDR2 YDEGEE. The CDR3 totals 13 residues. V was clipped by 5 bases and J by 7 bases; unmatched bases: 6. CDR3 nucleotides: TGTGCCAGCAGGAGGGACAGGGTGATTGAAGCTTTCTTT. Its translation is CASRRDRVIEAFF. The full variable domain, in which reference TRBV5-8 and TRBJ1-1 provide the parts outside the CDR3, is EAGVTQSPTHLIKTRGQQATLRCSPISGHTSVYWYQQALGLGLQFLLWYDEGEERNRGNFPPRFSGRQFPNYSSELNVNALELEDSALYLCASRRDRVIEAFFGQGTRLTVV.

The DNA of the CDR3 is TGTGCCAGCAGCGTAGCTGACAGAGTCAGCTCTGGAAACACCATATATTTT. It translates to CASSVADRVSSGNTIYF. This sequence joins TRBV9 and TRBJ1-3, with D possibly matching TRBD1 (5 bases). This CDR3 spans 17 amino acids. Germline V gene lookup returns CDR1 SGDLS and CDR2 YYNGEE. V lost 0 bases, J lost 0 bases, and 13 bases lay in between.

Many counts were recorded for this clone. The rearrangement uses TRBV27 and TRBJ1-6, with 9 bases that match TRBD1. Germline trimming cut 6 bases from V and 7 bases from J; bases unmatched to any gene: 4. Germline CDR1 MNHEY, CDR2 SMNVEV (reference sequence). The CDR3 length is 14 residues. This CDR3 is CASSRDRGNSPLHF. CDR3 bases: TGTGCCAGCAGCCGAGACAGGGGGAATTCACCCCTCCACTTT.